A selection of T cell receptor beta chains follows, all from one sample in a study of spatial heterogeneity in lung cancer. From the 5' RACE reads, TCRdb called clonotypes with MiXCR, one entry per CDR3 protein. The table lists under 30,000 distinct CDR3 sequences, approximately 6% of them singletons. Material: PBMCs, obtained at follow-up. These receptors originate from a male donor with early-stage non-small cell lung cancer. Each CDR3 is given with its conserved first and last residue. D genes are given only for firm matches. Clone sizes are given selectively: once, few, many, or a class where the clone is expanded.

>NA|TRBJ2-5|NA|TRBV6-6
TGTGCCAGCAGTTACTCCGGGGTTGAGACCCAGTACTTC
CASSYSGVETQYF
>NA|TRBJ2-3|many|TRBV28
TGTGCCAGCAGTTTAGCCCCAGATACGCAGTATTTT
CASSLAPDTQYF
>NA|TRBJ2-7|medium-sized|TRBV12-3/TRBV12-4
TGTGCCAGCAGTTTTCGCGCAGGGCGAGGGATCGAGCAGTACTTC
CASSFRAGRGIEQYF
>NA|TRBJ2-1|few|TRBV20-1
TGCAGTGCTCGCGGACTATTCTACAATGAGCAGTTCTTC
CSARGLFYNEQFF
>NA|TRBJ1-2|many|TRBV10-3
TGTGCCATCAGTGGGGGACACCAAAGTAACTATGGCTACACCTTC
CAISGGHQSNYGYTF
>TRBD1|TRBJ2-2|many|TRBV4-1
TGCGCCAGCAGCCTAACAGGGGGCGCGGTCGGGGAGCTGTTTTTT
CASSLTGGAVGELFF
>NA|TRBJ2-3|many|TRBV15
TGTGCCACCAGCAGAGAACTTGGTGGAGCAGATACGCAGTATTTT
CATSRELGGADTQYF
>TRBD1|TRBJ1-2|many|TRBV2
TGTGCCAGCAGTAAAACCGGGACAGGTGGCTACACCTTC
CASSKTGTGGYTF
>TRBD2|TRBJ2-5|many|TRBV7-2
TGTGCCAGCAGCTTAGGCGGGGGGGCAGTATACACCCAGTACTTC
CASSLGGGAVYTQYF
>NA|TRBJ1-4|many|TRBV7-9
TGTGCCAGCAGCTTAGGGCAGGGAGGTGAAAAACTGTTTTTT
CASSLGQGGEKLFF
>NA|TRBJ2-5|few|TRBV7-2
TGTGCCAGCAGCTTAGCGGGAGGTCACCAAGAGACCCAGTACTTC
CASSLAGGHQETQYF
>TRBD2|TRBJ2-3|many|TRBV5-5
TGTGCCAGCAGCTCGGGCCCGGGGGGGCCTTATACGCAGTATTTT
CASSSGPGGPYTQYF
>NA|TRBJ1-5|NA|TRBV6-5
TGTGCCAGCAGTAGGGCGGATAGCAATCAGCCCCAGCATTTT
CASSRADSNQPQHF
>TRBD1|TRBJ1-2|many|TRBV29-1
TGCAGCGTTGAGGGACAGGGCGGCTACACCTTC
CSVEGQGGYTF
>NA|TRBJ2-1|many|TRBV6-5
TGTGCCAGCAGTTACTCGGCGGCCAGGAGTGAGCAGTTCTTC
CASSYSAARSEQFF
>NA|TRBJ2-3|NA|TRBV7-8
TGTGCCAGCAGCTTAGCGTGGACAAGTAGCACAGATACGCAGTATTTT
CASSLAWTSSTDTQYF
>TRBD1|TRBJ2-4|few|TRBV20-1
TGCAGTGCTAGTAAAACAGGGGGCTTGAGAAACATTCAGTACTTC
CSASKTGGLRNIQYF
>NA|TRBJ1-6|many|TRBV7-2
TGTGCCAGCAGCTTAAATAATTCACCCCTCCACTTT
CASSLNNSPLHF
>TRBD2|TRBJ2-1|few|TRBV6-2/TRBV6-3
TGTGCCAGCAGCCGGGGACTATCGCCATTTATCGACAATGAGCAGTTCTTC
CASSRGLSPFIDNEQFF
>NA|TRBJ2-5|many|TRBV2
TGTGCCAGCAGTACCCAGGGGTTAAAAGAGACCCAGTACTTC
CASSTQGLKETQYF
>NA|TRBJ1-4|medium-sized|TRBV4-3
TGCGCCAGCAGCCAAAATATGGCCTTGGGGGAAAAACTGTTTTTT
CASSQNMALGEKLFF
>NA|TRBJ1-3|many|TRBV5-1
TGCGCCAGCAGCCCGGGTTCGGATTACGGAAACACCATATATTTT
CASSPGSDYGNTIYF
>TRBD1|TRBJ2-2|many|TRBV5-1
TGCGCCAGCAGCTTAAGTGGGACAGAAACCGGGGAGCTGTTTTTT
CASSLSGTETGELFF
>NA|TRBJ2-1|NA|TRBV6-5
TGTGCCAGCAGTTCGACAGGCGGAGAGCAGTTCTTC
CASSSTGGEQFF
>TRBD2|TRBJ2-3|many|TRBV20-1
TGCAGTGCTAGCGGGCGGGAGGGAAGCACAGATACGCAGTATTTT
CSASGREGSTDTQYF
>NA|TRBJ2-3|many|TRBV7-3
TGTGCCAGCAGCTTATTCGCCACTAGCACAGATACGCAGTATTTT
CASSLFATSTDTQYF
>TRBD2|TRBJ2-5|NA|TRBV20-1
TGCAGTGCTAGAGATCCGACTAGCGGGACGGAGACCCAGTACTTC
CSARDPTSGTETQYF
>NA|TRBJ2-7|many|TRBV5-1
TGCGCCAGCAGCGAGGGTCACGAGCAGTACTTC
CASSEGHEQYF
>NA|TRBJ1-6|many|TRBV30
TGTGCCTGGAGTGTAATCCAGGGAGGTTCACCCCTCCACTTT
CAWSVIQGGSPLHF
>NA|TRBJ2-1|many|TRBV7-2
TGTGCCAGCAGCTTATTTAACAATGAGCAGTTCTTC
CASSLFNNEQFF
>NA|TRBJ1-1|few|TRBV5-1
TGCGCCAGCAGCTTGGACCCCCCTGGGGGCACTGAAGCTTTCTTT
CASSLDPPGGTEAFF
>NA|TRBJ2-2|NA|TRBV9
TGTGCCAGCAGCTCACTCGGCAGGGAGGACACCGGGGAGCTGTTTTTT
CASSSLGREDTGELFF
>TRBD2|TRBJ2-1|many|TRBV7-8
TGTGCCAGCAGCCCTCGCGGGGGGGCCTACAATGAGCAGTTCTTC
CASSPRGGAYNEQFF
>TRBD2|TRBJ2-5|many|TRBV30
TGTGCCTGGAGTGTAGGCCTAGCGGGGGTGCAAGAGACCCAGTACTTC
CAWSVGLAGVQETQYF
>NA|TRBJ1-3|few|TRBV3-1
TGTGCCAGCAGCCAAGATCTAGGGTCTGGAAACACCATATATTTT
CASSQDLGSGNTIYF
>NA|TRBJ2-5|many|TRBV7-9
TGTGCCAGCAGCAACGGCGGGCCGAGGGGGGAGACCCAGTACTTC
CASSNGGPRGETQYF
>TRBD1|TRBJ2-7|many|TRBV3-1
TGTGCCAGCAGCCAAGAAATGACAGGGTCCGAGCAGTACTTC
CASSQEMTGSEQYF
>NA|TRBJ2-7|many|TRBV3-1
TGTGCCAGCAGCCAAGATGGACGGACCGGCCGGTACGAGCAGTACTTC
CASSQDGRTGRYEQYF
>TRBD1|TRBJ1-2|NA|TRBV7-3
TGTGCCAGCAGCCCCGCTGCCGACAGGGTCGCTGGCTACACCTTC
CASSPAADRVAGYTF
>TRBD2|TRBJ2-1|many|TRBV15
TGTGCCACCAGCAGGGCTAGCGGCTCCTACAATGAGCAGTTCTTC
CATSRASGSYNEQFF
>NA|TRBJ2-1|few|TRBV7-3
TGTGCCAGCAGCTTCCGAGCCCCGAGCTCCTACAATGAGCAGTTCTTC
CASSFRAPSSYNEQFF
>NA|TRBJ1-1|few|TRBV9
TGTGCCAGCAGCGTATCCCGGGGAGGTAGAGCTTTCTTT
CASSVSRGGRAFF
>NA|TRBJ2-1|NA|TRBV12-2
TGTGCAAGTCGCTTAAGGGGGACTAGCGGGAAAAAAAAGAACAATGAGCAGTTCTTC
CASRLRGTSGKKKNNEQFF
>NA|TRBJ1-2|many|TRBV29-1
TGCAGCGTGAACAGGGTCGGCGGCTACACCTTC
CSVNRVGGYTF
>TRBD1|TRBJ1-2|many|TRBV7-2
TGTGCCAGCAGCAACGGACAGGGGTCCGGTGGCTACACCTTC
CASSNGQGSGGYTF
>TRBD2|TRBJ2-3|many|TRBV11-2
TGTGCCAGCAGCAACCAATGGACTAGTGCAGATACGCAGTATTTT
CASSNQWTSADTQYF
>NA|TRBJ2-7|many|TRBV5-1
TGCGCCAGCATAATGAGTGAGGGACTCGGGGCCACCGAGCAGTACTTC
CASIMSEGLGATEQYF
>NA|TRBJ1-5|few|TRBV18
TGTGCCAGCTCGGGAAGCGCCAATCAGCCCCAGCATTTT
CASSGSANQPQHF
>TRBD1|TRBJ1-2|many|TRBV6-2/TRBV6-3
TGTGCCAGCAGTTACTCCCGGACAGGCGGGGGCTACACCTTC
CASSYSRTGGGYTF
>NA|TRBJ2-3|many|TRBV21-1
TGTGCCAGCAGCAAACTAACAGTAGAAGCAGATACGCAGTATTTT
CASSKLTVEADTQYF
>NA|TRBJ1-5|NA|TRBV12-3/TRBV12-4
TGTGCCAGCAGTCCAGACCCTAATCAGCCCCAGCATTTT
CASSPDPNQPQHF
>NA|TRBJ2-1|many|TRBV6-2/TRBV6-3
TGTGCCCCCAGTTACTCCGACTACAATGAGCAGTTCTTC
CAPSYSDYNEQFF
>NA|TRBJ2-1|many|TRBV20-1
TGCAGTGTCCCGACTAGTGGATTAAGGAATGAGCAGTTCTTC
CSVPTSGLRNEQFF